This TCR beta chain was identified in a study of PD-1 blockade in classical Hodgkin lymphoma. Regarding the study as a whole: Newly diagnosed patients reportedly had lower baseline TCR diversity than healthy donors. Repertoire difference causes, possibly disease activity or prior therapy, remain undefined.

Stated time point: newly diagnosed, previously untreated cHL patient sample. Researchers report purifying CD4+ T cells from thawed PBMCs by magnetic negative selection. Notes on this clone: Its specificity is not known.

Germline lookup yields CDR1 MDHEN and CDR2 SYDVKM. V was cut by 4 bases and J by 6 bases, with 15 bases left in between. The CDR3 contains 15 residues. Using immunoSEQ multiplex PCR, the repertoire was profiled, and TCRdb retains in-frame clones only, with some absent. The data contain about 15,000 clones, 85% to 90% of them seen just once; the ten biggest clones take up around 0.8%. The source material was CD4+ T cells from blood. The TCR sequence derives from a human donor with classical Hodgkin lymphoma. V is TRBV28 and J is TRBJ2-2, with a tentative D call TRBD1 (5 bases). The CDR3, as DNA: TGTGCCAGCAGTTGGTTGGAACAGGTGGCCGGGGAGCTGTTTTTT. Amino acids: CASSWLEQVAGELFF.